This entry lists 27 T cell receptor beta chains sequenced from one sample in a study of T cell responses to AZD1222 COVID-19 vaccine. Here immunoSEQ multiplex PCR was the method, and the copy in TCRdb shows in-frame clones only, minus some. The repertoire has 200,000 to 300,000 clones, more than 85% of them found once; the top ten carry roughly 0.6%. Sample: peripheral blood, taken on day 0 of AZD1222 vaccination. Every receptor here comes from an adult in good health.

The rearrangement uses TRBV28 and TRBJ1-1; 8 positions match TRBD1. CDR1 and CDR2 (germline): MDHEN, SYDVKM. V was pared by 6 bases and J by 6 bases, with 6 bases of the junction left unmatched. This CDR3 is built from 13 residues. As DNA, the CDR3 is TGTGCCAGCAGCATACCGACAGGGGCTGAAGCTTTCTTT. Amino acid sequence: CASSIPTGAEAFF.

The V and J genes are TRBV27 and TRBJ1-6; no firm D call. CDR3 length: 14 residues. V dropped 4 bases and J dropped 8 bases, with 12 bases sitting between them. CDR1 is MNHEY, CDR2 SMNVEV, per germline (reference sequence). The CDR3 DNA follows: TGTGCCAGCAGTTGGAGCCTGGGAGATTCACCCCTCCACTTT. It is translated as CASSWSLGDSPLHF.

This chain connects TRBV24-1 to TRBJ2-1, with D possibly being TRBD2 (6 bases). This CDR3 region has 18 residues. Germline CDR1 KGHDR, CDR2 SFDVKD. V was cut by 3 bases and J by 2 bases, with 19 bases left in between. CDR3 sequence (DNA): TGTGCCACCAGTGATCCCGGTGGCAGGGAGGCTCCCTACAATGAGCAGTTCTTC. This encodes CATSDPGGREAPYNEQFF.

The V gene is TRBV5-6, the J gene TRBJ2-1, with TRBD1 matching 9 bases. From germline, CDR1 is SGHDT and CDR2 YYEEEE. The V segment lost 3 bases and the J segment 4 bases; nucleotides outside the gene matches: 5. The CDR3 consists of 15 residues. CDR3 residues: CASSSGQGTYNEQFF. The CDR3 DNA follows: TGTGCCAGCAGCTCGGGACAGGGAACTTACAATGAGCAGTTCTTC.

The rearrangement uses TRBV9 and TRBJ2-3; TRBD2 matches at 10 bases. The CDR3 extends over 18 amino acids. In germline, CDR1 is SGDLS, CDR2 YYNGEE. Trimming took 1 base from V and 1 from J; bases not matched to a gene: 9. The CDR3 spells CASSVTAGGPQGTDTQYF. In nucleotides, the CDR3 is TGTGCCAGCAGCGTAACAGCGGGAGGGCCTCAAGGCACAGATACGCAGTATTTT.

With respect to this clone: Other DNA variants within this sample encode the same CDR3. This chain links TRBV6-5 with TRBJ2-7, with D perhaps TRBD1 (8 bases). Germline CDR1 reads MNHEY; CDR2 reads SVGAGI. The CDR3 sequence is 15 residues long. V was shortened by 0 bases and J by 2 bases, with 11 bases between the two germline ends. The CDR3 DNA follows: TGTGCCAGCAGTTACTCAACAGGGGGGGCCTACGAGCAGTACTTC. Protein sequence: CASSYSTGGAYEQYF.

The chain recombines TRBV12-3 or TRBV12-4 with TRBJ1-3; D not certain. The CDR3 sequence is 10 residues long. V lost 5 bases to trimming and J lost 4 bases, with 0 bases between them. CDR3 coding DNA: TGTGCCAGCAGTGGAAACACCATATATTTT. Translation gives CASSGNTIYF.

The chain employs TRBV6-4 and TRBJ1-1; unclear D gene. Germline CDR1 and CDR2: MRHNA and SNTAGT. The CDR3 covers 13 residues. V shed 3 bases and J shed 1 base, with 6 bases lying between them. The CDR3 sequence is CASSEERNTEAFF. CDR3 DNA sequence: TGTGCCAGCAGTGAGGAGCGGAACACTGAAGCTTTCTTT.

This rearrangement joins TRBV3-1 (or the pseudogene TRBV3-2) to TRBJ2-2, with D possibly TRBD1 on 5 matching bases. This CDR3 is 16 amino acids long. From germline, CDR1 is LGHDT and CDR2 YNNKEL (reference sequence). V gave up 2 bases and J gave up 4 bases, with 14 bases separating them. CDR3 residues: CASSQLGQGSTGELFF. For the CDR3, the DNA is TGTGCCAGCAGCCAACTCGGGCAGGGCTCCACCGGGGAGCTGTTTTTT.

The chain recombines TRBV10-3 with TRBJ1-3, with unresolved D. This CDR3 is built from 16 residues. Germline V CDR1 and CDR2: ENHRY, SYGVKD. V was shortened by 3 bases and J by 2 bases, with 14 bases between the two germline ends. The CDR3 protein is CAISDLSQATGNTIYF. Here the CDR3 DNA reads TGTGCCATCAGTGACTTGAGCCAGGCCACTGGAAACACCATATATTTT.

The chain uses TRBV27 and TRBJ1-6; D gene unclear. This CDR3 is 20 amino acids long. Germline CDR1 reads MNHEY; CDR2 reads SMNVEV (reference sequence). V gave up 0 bases and J gave up 5 bases, with 23 bases separating them. The CDR3 nucleotides are TGTGCCAGCAGTTTATCAAGACTTGGCGACCCGAGGAGTGATAATTCACCCCTCCACTTT. This codes for CASSLSRLGDPRSDNSPLHF.

The chain uses TRBV6-2 or TRBV6-3 and TRBJ2-7, with TRBD2 matching over 7 bases. Germline CDR1 MNHEY, CDR2 SVGEGT. J was trimmed by 1 base and V by 4 bases; bases with no gene match: 7. The CDR3 extends over 15 amino acids. CDR3 loop: CASSSERGGSYEQYF. As DNA, the CDR3 is TGTGCCAGCAGTTCAGAGCGGGGAGGGTCCTACGAGCAGTACTTC.

The genes are TRBV4-3 and TRBJ2-7, with TRBD2 as a possible D gene (6 bases). Germline loops: CDR1 LGHNA, CDR2 YSLEER. Trimming removed 0 bases at V and 4 bases at J, with 13 bases between. This CDR3 has 15 residues. The CDR3 reads CASSQDRWEAYEQYF. The CDR3 region has the DNA TGCGCCAGCAGCCAAGATAGGTGGGAGGCTTACGAGCAGTACTTC.

The chain carries TRBV3-1 (or the pseudogene TRBV3-2) and TRBJ2-7; 7 bases line up with TRBD2. In germline, CDR1 is LGHDT, CDR2 YNNKEL (reference sequence). The ends lost 9 bases at V and 4 bases at J; junction bases unmatched: 9. The CDR3 is made up of 13 amino acids. The CDR3 bases are TGTGCCAGTGCCACGGGGGGAGTGTACGAGCAGTACTTC. Translated: CASATGGVYEQYF.

This chain joins TRBV7-3 and TRBJ2-1; 7 nucleotides align to TRBD1. The germline V gene encodes CDR1 SGHTA and CDR2 FQGTGA. The CDR3 runs 14 residues. The V and J ends lost 1 base and 10 bases, in that order; junction bases with no gene match: 7. The CDR3 is CASSLKQGSREQFF. Here the CDR3 DNA reads TGTGCCAGCAGCTTAAAACAGGGGTCTCGCGAGCAGTTCTTC.

In DNA, the CDR3 is TGTGCCAGCAGCTTGACGGGGCAGTTTACTAACTATGGCTACACCTTC. As protein: CASSLTGQFTNYGYTF. This sequence joins TRBV5-4 and TRBJ1-2, with a possible D match to TRBD1 (5 bases). Germline lookup yields CDR1 SGHNT and CDR2 YYREEE (reference sequence). The CDR3 sequence is 16 residues long. The V gene lost 1 base and the J gene lost 0 bases, with 13 bases spanning the gap. The whole variable domain, remainder taken from reference TRBV5-4 and TRBJ1-2, is ETGVTQSPTHLIKTRGQQVTLRCSSQSGHNTVSWYQQALGQGPQFIFQYYREEENGRGNFPPRFSGLQFPNYSSELNVNALELDDSALYLCASSLTGQFTNYGYTFGSGTRLTVV.

V is TRBV13 and J is TRBJ2-7; 9 positions agree with TRBD2. The germline V gene encodes CDR1 PRHDT and CDR2 FYEKMQ (reference sequence). The CDR3 length is 15 residues. Losses at the gene ends were 6 bases for V and 3 bases for J; bases not matched to a gene: 9. CDR3 nucleotide sequence: TGTGCCAGCAGGAGGGGTGCGGGAGGGGACTACGAGCAGTACTTC. Protein sequence: CASRRGAGGDYEQYF.

In DNA, the CDR3 is TGTGCCAGCAGTTCGAGTGGACTCCACTCTGGAAACACCATATATTTT. Encoded protein: CASSSSGLHSGNTIYF. The chain is built from TRBV6-5 and TRBJ1-3; D is uncertain. There are 16 residues in the CDR3. The V and J ends lost 4 bases and 0 bases respectively, with 13 bases between them. Germline V gene lookup returns CDR1 MNHEY and CDR2 SVGAGI.

The chain combines TRBV9 with TRBJ2-1, with D perhaps assigned TRBD1 or TRBD2 (5 bases each). V lost 0 bases and J 5 bases, leaving 12 bases between the germline ends. The CDR3 is 15 residues long. Germline V gene lookup returns CDR1 SGDLS and CDR2 YYNGEE. The CDR3 coding sequence is TGTGCCAGCAGCGTAGCCCCGAGGGGAAACAATGAGCAGTTCTTC. It codes for CASSVAPRGNNEQFF.

The chain links TRBV7-2 to TRBJ2-2; D unclear. In germline, CDR1 is SGHTA, CDR2 FQGNSA. V was trimmed by 1 base and J by 5 bases, leaving 5 bases between them. The CDR3 has 13 residues. The CDR3 reads CASSLVTTGELFF. The CDR3 region has the DNA TGTGCCAGCAGCTTAGTCACGACCGGGGAGCTGTTTTTT. The whole variable domain, remainder taken from reference TRBV7-2 and TRBJ2-2, is GAGVSQSPSNKVTEKGKDVELRCDPISGHTALYWYRQSLGQGLEFLIYFQGNSAPDKSGLPSDRFSAERTGGSVSTLTIQRTQQEDSAVYLCASSLVTTGELFFGEGSRLTVL.

The chain carries TRBV7-2 and TRBJ2-5, with D possibly being TRBD1 or TRBD2 (6 bases each). Trimming took 6 bases from V and 2 from J, leaving 10 bases between them. Germline CDR1 is SGHTA and CDR2 is FQGNSA. The CDR3 loop spans 13 amino acids. CDR3 nucleotide sequence: TGTGCCAGCAGGGTAGGGGGGCAAGAGACCCAGTACTTC. Amino acids: CASRVGGQETQYF.

The chain has TRBV4-1 and TRBJ2-7; perhaps TRBD2 as D (5 bases). The V gene's germline CDR1 is MGHRA and CDR2 YSYEKL. V was trimmed by 1 base and J by 7 bases, leaving 17 bases between them. The CDR3 length is 15 residues. CDR3 protein: CASSQGAGLIVEQYF. The CDR3 DNA sequence: TGCGCCAGCAGCCAAGGGGCGGGCCTCATTGTTGAGCAGTACTTC.

The chain couples TRBV4-1 to TRBJ2-7; TRBD2 agrees at 7 bases. The CDR3 contains 16 residues. The V segment lost 0 bases and the J segment 1 base; nucleotides outside the gene matches: 6. Germline assignment: CDR1 MGHRA and CDR2 YSYEKL. The CDR3 region has the DNA TGCGCCAGCAGCCAAGAGCGACTAGCTGGGTCCTACGAGCAGTACTTC. It translates to CASSQERLAGSYEQYF.

This CDR3 reads CASSSTGSYGYTF. The CDR3 DNA is TGCGCCAGCAGCTCGACAGGGAGCTATGGCTACACCTTC. This chain connects TRBV5-1 to TRBJ1-2, with 7 bases that match TRBD1. The CDR3 runs 13 residues. Trimming cost V 3 bases and J 4 bases; bases outside gene matches: 3. The germline V gene has CDR1 SGHRS and CDR2 YFSETQ.

This clone was detected only once. Other DNA sequences in the same sample also yield this CDR3. The gene calls are TRBV28 and TRBJ1-1; D not certain. The V gene's germline CDR1 is MDHEN and CDR2 SYDVKM. The length of the CDR3 is 12 residues. Between the trimmed V and J ends, which lost 3 bases and 2 bases, there was a span of 4 bases. The CDR3 sequence is CASSFRNTEAFF. CDR3 in DNA: TGTGCCAGCAGTTTCCGAAACACTGAAGCTTTCTTT.

The J gene is TRBJ2-7, the V gene TRBV28, with D possibly being TRBD1 (5 bases). V shed 3 bases and J shed 3 bases, with 9 bases lying between them. The CDR3 is made up of 13 amino acids. Germline-derived CDR1 and CDR2 are MDHEN and SYDVKM. The CDR3 loop is CASSLVDSYEQYF. CDR3 DNA: TGTGCCAGCAGTTTGGTCGACAGCTACGAGCAGTACTTC.

The chain links TRBV11-3 to TRBJ2-2; weak D call: TRBD1 (6 bases). Per germline, CDR1 SGHNT and CDR2 YENEEA. Trimming left V 3 bases short and J 7 bases short, with 9 bases between. The CDR3 consists of 13 residues. CDR3 in DNA: TGTGCCAGCAGCTTGGGGGCCGGCGGGGAGCTGTTTTTT. As protein: CASSLGAGGELFF.